This T cell receptor beta chain was obtained from a study of identical twins' blood T cells. Points from the study as a whole: Shared CDR3 clonotype counts between two donors mainly tracked the product of their cloneset sizes, twins included. Each donor's most abundant TCRbeta clonotypes shared more CDR3 sequences with her twin than unrelated donors. Twins reportedly had markedly more similar V usage than unrelated donors, even among out-of-frame TCRbeta clonotypes.

TCRdb itself ran the 5' RACE reads through MiXCR, one entry per CDR3 protein. The data hold hundreds of thousands of distinct CDR3 sequences, with more than 25% observed a single time. Three pairs of healthy female monozygous twins were the donors. The CDR3 sequence is 14 residues long. Germline V lookup: CDR1 SGHNT, CDR2 YYREEE (reference sequence). The V end was cut by 4 bases, the J end by 7 bases, with 17 bases between. This clonotype was seen a single time. Its antigen is still unknown. The source of this sequence is a woman aged 18-55 years in good health. The chain joins TRBV5-4 to TRBJ1-1; D is possibly TRBD1 (6 bases). The sample taken for sequencing was PBMCs. The CDR3 loop is CASSRTGLAIEAFF. The CDR3 DNA sequence: TGTGCCAGCAGCCGAACAGGGCTAGCAATTGAAGCTTTCTTT.